This is a list of T cell receptor beta chains from one sample in a study of monozygotic twins with inflammatory bowel disease. With the 5' RACE reads reprocessed, TCRdb shows one record per CDR3 protein and no DNA. The sample's table shows around 450,000 distinct CDR3 sequences. Sequencing was carried out using blood. All receptors come from a human donor with ulcerative colitis or Crohn's disease, or a healthy co-twin of an affected twin (not recorded which). Both conserved end residues are part of each CDR3. Fields, in order: J gene, CDR3 length, V gene, CDR3 protein.

TRBJ2-6 15 TRBV6-5 CASSYDSSGANVLTF
TRBJ2-5 15 TRBV24-1 CATSAPESGQETQYF
TRBJ1-2 14 TRBV24-1 CATSDQGLGYGYTF
TRBJ1-1 11 TRBV2 CASQKNTEAFF
TRBJ2-2 14 TRBV11-2 CASSPLGKGGELFF
TRBJ1-1 15 TRBV5-1 CASSRQGLENTEAFF
TRBJ2-2 15 TRBV5-1 CASSYRGSNTGELFF
TRBJ1-4 14 TRBV5-1 CASSPGTGYQKLFF
TRBJ1-1 16 TRBV5-6 CASSPARGQGAAEAFF
TRBJ1-1 13 TRBV11-2 CASSLVLGSEAFF
TRBJ2-3 15 TRBV2 CASSPLGLAVDTQYF
TRBJ2-1 12 TRBV3-1 CASSPGVQGQFF
TRBJ2-2 15 TRBV5-1 CASSFGDREAGELFF
TRBJ2-3 18 TRBV13 CASSLLVGTEISTDTQYF
TRBJ2-1 13 TRBV27 CASSYRTDNEQFF
TRBJ1-1 13 TRBV27 CASSPLPSTEAFF
TRBJ2-1 15 TRBV10-3 CAIRPRLAEGGEQFF
TRBJ2-3 14 TRBV4-2 CASSQGLSTDTQYF
TRBJ1-6 16 TRBV6-5 CASRRDFTDQNSPLHF
TRBJ2-1 15 TRBV6-1 CASRRPLAGVNEQFF
TRBJ2-7 15 TRBV30 CAWSQWTGGSYEQYF
TRBJ2-5 13 TRBV7-2 CASRGQLQETQYF
TRBJ2-7 14 TRBV9 CASSLGGASYEQYF
TRBJ1-5 13 TRBV24-1 CATSAGGEQPQHF
TRBJ2-7 14 TRBV6-1 CASSRTVVSYEQYF
TRBJ1-2 15 TRBV9 CASSADRDSINGYTF
TRBJ2-7 14 TRBV5-1 CASSVGQGLNEQYF
TRBJ1-5 16 TRBV24-1 CATSDSGQGRKQPQHF
TRBJ2-1 13 TRBV5-1 CASSLVRGHEQFF
TRBJ1-3 15 TRBV7-3 CASSLGHGNTNTTYF
TRBJ1-2 19 TRBV10-3 CAISESNSPSGKKWDGYTF
TRBJ1-2 13 TRBV29-1 CSVLGQGKYGYTF
TRBJ1-5 13 TRBV12-3/TRBV12-4 CASSTTGDQPQHF
TRBJ2-3 19 TRBV12-3/TRBV12-4 CASRPGSTSGRPSTDTQYF
TRBJ2-7 14 TRBV6-1 CASSDRLGPYEQYF
TRBJ1-1 13 TRBV20-1 CSALLLRDTEAFF
TRBJ2-7 14 TRBV5-6 CASSSRTGVYEQYF
TRBJ2-2 12 TRBV5-1 CASSWQTGELFF
TRBJ1-4 16 TRBV28 CASSLRWQGAGEKLFF
TRBJ2-1 15 TRBV5-1 CASSLERQGTNEQFF
TRBJ2-1 16 TRBV6-1 CASSDLGRSSYNEQFF
TRBJ2-7 12 TRBV20-1 CSASRGGYEQYF
TRBJ1-1 15 TRBV9 CASSAYRGPATEAFF
TRBJ1-1 15 TRBV30 CACPGGEGLNTEAFF
TRBJ1-1 16 TRBV7-2 CASSLWGQSMNTEAFF